This passage covers 29 T cell receptor beta chains from one sample sequenced in a study of cytomegalovirus exposure and HLA in healthy donors. Only in-frame clones appear in the TCRdb table, and some are missing; sequencing was by immunoSEQ multiplex PCR. The sample lists tens of thousands of clones; roughly 94% were seen once. Sequenced material: PBMCs. The receptors stem from a man younger than 35 in good health and CMV-seropositive.

In its sample, this clone was seen once. The rearrangement uses TRBV28 and TRBJ1-1; D ambiguous. V gave up 6 bases and J gave up 8 bases, with 16 bases separating them. The CDR3 is 13 amino acids. Germline CDR1 reads MDHEN; CDR2 reads SYDVKM. CDR3 bases: TGTGCCAGCAGCCTAAGCTGGGAGGCAGAAGCTTTCTTT. Encoded protein: CASSLSWEAEAFF.

The genes are TRBV28 and TRBJ2-7; TRBD1 agrees at 8 bases. The length of the CDR3 is 15 residues. The junction had 6 bases not matched to a gene; V was cut back by 5 bases and J by 0 bases. Germline values: CDR1 MDHEN, CDR2 SYDVKM. The CDR3 here is CASSPGTGRSYEQYF. CDR3 bases: TGTGCCAGCAGTCCCGGGACAGGCCGCTCCTACGAGCAGTACTTC.

V is TRBV29-1 and J is TRBJ2-7; 15 bases map to TRBD2. V lost 4 bases and J lost 5; bases outside the gene matches: 6. The CDR3 has 15 amino acids. Germline V gene sequence: CDR1 SQVTM, CDR2 ANQGSEA. CDR3 sequence (DNA): TGCAGCGTTGGAAAGGGACTAGCGGGAGGCAACGAGCAGTACTTC. Translated, it gives CSVGKGLAGGNEQYF.

This chain connects TRBV19 to TRBJ1-1; no clear D gene. Germline V CDR1 and CDR2: LNHDA, SQIVND (reference sequence). CDR3 size: 15 residues. Deletions cut 3 bases from V and 0 bases from J, with 11 bases between. CDR3: CASSISDGMNTEAFF. CDR3 in DNA: TGTGCCAGTAGTATTAGCGACGGAATGAACACTGAAGCTTTCTTT.

This clone appeared once. The chain uses TRBV21-1 and TRBJ2-7; the tabulated D call, TRBD1, remains unverified against the DNA. TRBV21-1 is reported as a pseudogene. This CDR3 comprises 15 residues. The CDR3, as DNA: TGTGCCAGCAGCAAATGTCACAGGGTCTCCTACGAGCAGTACTTC. The encoded protein is CASSKCHRVSYEQYF.

The chain joins TRBV5-1 to TRBJ2-5; unclear D gene. Germline CDR1 is SGHRS and CDR2 is YFSETQ. V lost 1 base to trimming and J lost 1 base, with 8 bases between them. The CDR3 runs to 14 residues. The CDR3, as DNA: TGCGCCAGCAGCTTGTTGGGCAGCCAAGAGACCCAGTACTTC. Its translation: CASSLLGSQETQYF.

The V and J genes are TRBV6-5 and TRBJ2-7; TRBD1 aligns across 8 bases. The CDR3 covers 15 residues. With V trimmed by 6 bases and J by 2 bases, 9 bases remained unmatched. Per the germline V gene, CDR1 is MNHEY and CDR2 is SVGAGI. CDR3 nucleotide sequence: TGTGCCAGCAGAAATGGGTTGACAGGGGCCTACGAGCAGTACTTC. This gives the protein CASRNGLTGAYEQYF.

This clone came up once. The chain joins TRBV10-3 to TRBJ1-4; 9 bases are shared with TRBD1. V lost 6 bases and J lost 6; bases outside the gene matches: 5. The CDR3 runs 14 residues. The V gene's germline CDR1 is ENHRY and CDR2 SYGVKD. For the CDR3, the DNA is TGTGCCATCAGGGCACAGGGGGCGTATGAAAAACTGTTTTTT. It yields the protein CAIRAQGAYEKLFF.

The DNA of the CDR3 is TGTGCCAGCAGTTCTTCAATAGCGGGAGGGCCCCACGAGCAGTACTTC. Amino acid sequence: CASSSSIAGGPHEQYF. This chain links TRBV28 with TRBJ2-7, with TRBD2 matching over 11 bases. V gave up 4 bases and J gave up 5 bases; unmatched junction bases: 10. Germline CDR1 MDHEN, CDR2 SYDVKM. The CDR3 totals 16 residues. The entire variable domain, with the rest obtained from reference TRBV28 and TRBJ2-7, is as follows: DVKVTQSSRYLVKRTGEKVFLECVQDMDHENMFWYRQDPGLGLRLIYFSYDVKMKEKGDIPEGYSVSREKKERFSLILESASTNQTSMYLCASSSSIAGGPHEQYFGPGTRLTVT.

The chain has TRBV27 and TRBJ2-5, with 9 bases identical to TRBD1. CDR3 length: 15 amino acids. Germline loops: CDR1 MNHEY, CDR2 SMNVEV (reference sequence). Unmatched junction bases numbered 5, after V lost 5 bases and J lost 1 base. This CDR3 reads CASSPGQGSQETQYF. The CDR3 DNA is TGTGCCAGCAGTCCGGGACAGGGTTCCCAAGAGACCCAGTACTTC.

The chain combines TRBV6-1 with TRBJ1-2, with TRBD1 matching 9 bases. This CDR3 has 17 residues. J gave up 2 bases and V 2 bases, and 9 bases lay outside the gene matches. Germline CDR1 MNHNS, CDR2 SASEGT. CDR3 residues: CASSERGGTGSNYGYTF. The CDR3 nucleotides are TGTGCCAGCAGTGAACGGGGCGGGACAGGGTCAAACTATGGCTACACCTTC.

The rearrangement uses TRBV9 and TRBJ1-3; no clear D gene. The germline gives CDR1 SGDLS, CDR2 YYNGEE. The CDR3 runs 17 residues. V was pared by 0 bases and J by 4 bases, with 17 bases between. Here the CDR3 DNA reads TGTGCCAGCAGCGTAGGATCCGGTCCCGGAGAAGGAAACACCATATATTTT. Protein: CASSVGSGPGEGNTIYF.

V usage is TRBV9 and J usage is TRBJ1-4, with D tentatively TRBD1 (6 bases). There are 14 residues in the CDR3. Trimming shortened V by 0 bases and J by 8 bases, and 11 bases separated the two germline ends. Germline values: CDR1 SGDLS, CDR2 YYNGEE. The CDR3 DNA is TGTGCCAGCAGCGTAGAGTCAGGGGACGAAAAACTGTTTTTT. It translates to CASSVESGDEKLFF.

The V gene is TRBV9, the J gene TRBJ2-7; 7 nucleotides line up with TRBD2. With V trimmed by 0 bases and J by 3 bases, 9 bases remained unmatched. CDR3 length: 16 residues. The V gene's germline CDR1 is SGDLS and CDR2 YYNGEE. The CDR3 DNA reads TGTGCCAGCAGCGTAGCCCCAGCGGGGACCTTCTACGAGCAGTACTTC. This gives the protein CASSVAPAGTFYEQYF.

This clone was seen just once. The chain joins TRBV11-2 to TRBJ2-1; 9 bases line up with TRBD2. V shed 5 bases, J shed 4 bases, and the junction held 6 bases outside the gene matches. Germline V gene data show CDR1 as SGHAT and CDR2 as FQNNGV. The CDR3 consists of 15 residues. The CDR3 here is CASSAGTSWYNEQFF. The CDR3 DNA sequence: TGTGCCAGCAGCGCCGGGACTAGCTGGTACAATGAGCAGTTCTTC.

This clone occurred once. The J gene is TRBJ1-4, the V gene TRBV19; TRBD1 is a possible D gene (5 bases). With 10 bases removed from V and 3 bases from J, the gap between germline ends came to 18 bases. This CDR3 contains 15 residues. CDR1 is LNHDA, CDR2 SQIVND, per germline (reference sequence). The CDR3 bases are TGTGCCACCTCCCCAGGGAGGATAGCTAATGAAAAACTGTTTTTT. This sequence encodes CATSPGRIANEKLFF.

The J gene is TRBJ2-5, the V gene TRBV5-6; D is perhaps TRBD1 (5 bases). CDR3 length equals 14 residues. Germline V lookup: CDR1 SGHDT, CDR2 YYEEEE. V dropped 2 bases and J dropped 4 bases, with 12 bases sitting between them. Written as DNA, the CDR3 is TGTGCCAGCAGCTTCCCCTCAAGGGGAGAGACCCAGTACTTC. Protein: CASSFPSRGETQYF.

The rearrangement joins TRBV6-1 to TRBJ1-2; D call uncertain. There are 13 residues in the CDR3. Germline V CDR1 and CDR2: MNHNS, SASEGT. Trimming took 2 bases from V and 10 from J, leaving 14 bases between them. DNA of the CDR3: TGTGCCAGCAGTGAATGGTCCCAAAGCGTCTACACCTTC. It specifies CASSEWSQSVYTF.

V and J are TRBV6-5 and TRBJ2-5; TRBD1 aligns across 7 bases. CDR3 length equals 13 residues. V trimming: 6 bases; J trimming: 7 bases; junction bases outside the gene matches: 8. Germline V gene sequence: CDR1 MNHEY, CDR2 SVGAGI. The CDR3 coding sequence is TGTGCCAGCAGAATGACAGGGATAGGGACCCAGTACTTC. It yields the protein CASRMTGIGTQYF.

This CDR3 is CAWSPRSGSLRGYEQYF. The DNA for the CDR3 is TGTGCCTGGAGTCCTCGTAGCGGGAGTCTTAGAGGGTACGAGCAGTACTTC. The chain joins TRBV30 to TRBJ2-7; 9 bases are shared with TRBD2. The junction had 15 bases not matched to a gene; V was cut back by 2 bases and J by 4 bases. CDR3 length: 17 amino acids. Germline values: CDR1 GTSNPN, CDR2 SVGIG (reference sequence).

V is TRBV5-1 and J is TRBJ2-7, with 10 bases identical to TRBD1. The CDR3 extends over 16 amino acids. CDR1 is SGHRS, CDR2 YFSETQ, per germline. With V trimmed by 4 bases and J by 5 bases, 12 bases remained unmatched. CDR3 nucleotides: TGCGCCAGCAGCCCATATGGGGGACAGGGGAGCAACGAGCAGTACTTC. It specifies CASSPYGGQGSNEQYF.

The genes are TRBV4-1 and TRBJ2-7; 14 nucleotides line up with TRBD2. Trimming cost V 4 bases and J 3 bases; bases outside gene matches: 8. The CDR3 sequence is 17 residues long. Germline CDR1 reads MGHRA; CDR2 reads YSYEKL. The CDR3 sequence: CASSPIPGTSGGYEQYF. CDR3 sequence (DNA): TGCGCCAGCAGCCCCATCCCCGGGACTAGCGGGGGCTACGAGCAGTACTTC.

The chain has TRBV1 and TRBJ2-1; TRBD2 is the table's D call, not checked against the DNA. TRBV1 counts as a pseudogene. The CDR3 runs to 14 residues. The CDR3 spells CTSRIDSKYNEQFF. The CDR3 bases are TGCACCAGTAGAATAGACTCCAAATACAATGAGCAGTTCTTC.

The chain links TRBV28 to TRBJ2-2; 7 bases are a match to TRBD1. After removal of 4 bases from V and 8 bases from J, the junction contained 7 bases not matched to a gene. Germline V CDR1 and CDR2: MDHEN, SYDVKM. This CDR3 comprises 14 residues. The CDR3 sequence: CASSSPGGRGELFF. The CDR3 DNA is TGTGCCAGCAGTTCGCCAGGGGGACGGGGGGAGCTGTTTTTT.

This sequence joins TRBV28 and TRBJ1-5, with D uncertain. V dropped 3 bases and J dropped 3 bases, with 9 bases sitting between them. CDR3 size: 14 residues. Per germline, CDR1 MDHEN and CDR2 SYDVKM. DNA for the CDR3: TGTGCCAGCAGTTTGGGAGGAGTCAATCAGCCCCAGCATTTT. Its translation is CASSLGGVNQPQHF.

The chain combines TRBV5-1 with TRBJ2-5; D is possibly TRBD2 (5 bases). This CDR3 region has 14 residues. Trimming removed 0 bases at V and 5 bases at J, with 11 bases between. Germline V gene data show CDR1 as SGHRS and CDR2 as YFSETQ. The CDR3: CASSLGTSRETQYF. CDR3 sequence (DNA): TGCGCCAGCAGCTTGGGAACTAGTCGGGAGACCCAGTACTTC.

This clone was recorded only once. The J gene is TRBJ2-5, the V gene TRBV5-1, with a weak D call TRBD1 (5 bases). The CDR3 spans 16 residues. The V gene lost 1 base and the J gene lost 3 bases, with 16 bases spanning the gap. Germline V CDR1 and CDR2: SGHRS, YFSETQ. DNA for the CDR3: TGCGCCAGCAGCTTGCGGCCCAGGGAAAAAAAAGAGACCCAGTACTTC. Translating it yields CASSLRPREKKETQYF.

The chain uses TRBV19 and TRBJ1-2, with D perhaps TRBD1 (6 bases). The CDR3 extends over 14 amino acids. CDR1 is LNHDA and CDR2 is SQIVND in the germline V gene (reference sequence). V was pared by 1 base and J by 8 bases, with 14 bases between. CDR3 nucleotide sequence: TGTGCCAGTAGTATAGGGCGGGGGGCGCCCGGCTACACCTTC. It encodes CASSIGRGAPGYTF.

This chain links TRBV5-1 with TRBJ1-3; the D gene is possibly TRBD1 (6 bases). Trimming left V 1 base short and J 8 bases short, with 13 bases between. The germline V gene encodes CDR1 SGHRS and CDR2 YFSETQ. CDR3 length equals 14 residues. The chain's CDR3 is CASSLKAGADTIYF. The CDR3 DNA reads TGCGCCAGCAGCTTGAAGGCAGGGGCGGACACCATATATTTT.